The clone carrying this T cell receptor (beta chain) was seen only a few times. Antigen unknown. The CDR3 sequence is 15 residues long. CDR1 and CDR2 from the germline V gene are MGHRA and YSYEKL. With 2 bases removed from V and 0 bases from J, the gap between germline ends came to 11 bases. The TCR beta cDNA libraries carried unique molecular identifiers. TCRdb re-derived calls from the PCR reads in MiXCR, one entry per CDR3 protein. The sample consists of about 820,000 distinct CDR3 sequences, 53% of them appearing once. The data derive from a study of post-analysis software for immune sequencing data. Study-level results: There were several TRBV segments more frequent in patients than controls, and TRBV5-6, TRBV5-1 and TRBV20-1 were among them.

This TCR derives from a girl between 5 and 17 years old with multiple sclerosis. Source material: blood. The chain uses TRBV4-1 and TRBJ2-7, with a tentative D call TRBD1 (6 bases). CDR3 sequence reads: CASSQRDRSSYEQYF. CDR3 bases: TGCGCCAGCAGCCAACGCGACAGGAGCTCCTACGAGCAGTACTTC.